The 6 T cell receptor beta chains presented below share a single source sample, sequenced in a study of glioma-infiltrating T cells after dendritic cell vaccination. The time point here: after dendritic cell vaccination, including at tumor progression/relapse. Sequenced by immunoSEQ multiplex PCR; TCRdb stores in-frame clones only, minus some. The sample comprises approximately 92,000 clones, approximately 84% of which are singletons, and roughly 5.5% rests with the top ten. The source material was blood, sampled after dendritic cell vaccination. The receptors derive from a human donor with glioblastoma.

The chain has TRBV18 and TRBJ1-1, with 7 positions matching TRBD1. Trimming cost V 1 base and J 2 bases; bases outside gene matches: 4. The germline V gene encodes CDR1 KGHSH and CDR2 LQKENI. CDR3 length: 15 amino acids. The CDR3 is CASSPRTGVNTEAFF. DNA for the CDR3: TGTGCCAGCTCACCACGAACAGGGGTTAACACTGAAGCTTTCTTT.

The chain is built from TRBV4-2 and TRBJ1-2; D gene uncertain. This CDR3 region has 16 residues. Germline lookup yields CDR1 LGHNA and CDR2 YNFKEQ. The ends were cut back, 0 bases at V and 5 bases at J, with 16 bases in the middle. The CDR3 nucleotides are TGTGCCAGCAGCCAAGAGGCAGGTCTGTCCTTATATGGCTACACCTTC. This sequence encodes CASSQEAGLSLYGYTF.

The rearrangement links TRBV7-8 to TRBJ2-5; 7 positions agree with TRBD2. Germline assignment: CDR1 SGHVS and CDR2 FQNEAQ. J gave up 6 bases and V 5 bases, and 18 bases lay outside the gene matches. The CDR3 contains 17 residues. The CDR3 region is CASSPLGGEGREKTQYF. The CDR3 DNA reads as TGTGCCAGCAGCCCCCTCGGGGGAGAGGGGAGGGAGAAGACCCAGTACTTC.

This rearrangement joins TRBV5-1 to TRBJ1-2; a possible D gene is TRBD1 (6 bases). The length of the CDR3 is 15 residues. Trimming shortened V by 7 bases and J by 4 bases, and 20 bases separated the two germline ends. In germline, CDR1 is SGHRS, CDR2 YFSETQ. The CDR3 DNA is TGCGCCAGCCAAGCAGCTATACAGGGCCCCTATGGCTACACCTTC. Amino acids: CASQAAIQGPYGYTF.

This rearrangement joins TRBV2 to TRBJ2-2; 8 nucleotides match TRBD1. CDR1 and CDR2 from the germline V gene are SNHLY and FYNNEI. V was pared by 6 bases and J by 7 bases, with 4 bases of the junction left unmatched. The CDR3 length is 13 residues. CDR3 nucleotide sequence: TGTGCCAGCAGGGACAGGGTTATCGGGGAGCTGTTTTTT. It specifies CASRDRVIGELFF.

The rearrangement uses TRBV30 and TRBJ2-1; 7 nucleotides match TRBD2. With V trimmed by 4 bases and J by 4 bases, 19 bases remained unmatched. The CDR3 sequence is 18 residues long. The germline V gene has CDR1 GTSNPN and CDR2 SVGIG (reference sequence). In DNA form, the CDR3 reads TGTGCCTGGAAAGCTCCGGCCCCTGAAGCGGGGTTATACAATGAGCAGTTCTTC. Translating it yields CAWKAPAPEAGLYNEQFF.